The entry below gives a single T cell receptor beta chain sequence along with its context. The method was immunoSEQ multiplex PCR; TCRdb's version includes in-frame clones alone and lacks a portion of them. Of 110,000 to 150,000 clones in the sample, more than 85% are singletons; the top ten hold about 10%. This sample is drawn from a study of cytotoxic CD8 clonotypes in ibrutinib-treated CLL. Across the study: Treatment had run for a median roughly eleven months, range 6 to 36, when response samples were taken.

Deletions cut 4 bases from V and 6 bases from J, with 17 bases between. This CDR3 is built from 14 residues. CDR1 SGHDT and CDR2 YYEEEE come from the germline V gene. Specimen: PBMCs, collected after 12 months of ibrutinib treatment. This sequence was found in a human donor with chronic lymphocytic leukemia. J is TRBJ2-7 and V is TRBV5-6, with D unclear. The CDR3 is CASSQGLTVTEQYF. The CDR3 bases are TGTGCCAGCAGCCAAGGCTTGACTGTCACCGAGCAGTACTTC.